Listed here is a single TCR beta chain. What it binds is unknown. This record comes from a study of T cells in Graves' hyperthyroidism and ophthalmopathy. Study details: Peripheral blood specimens were obtained at initial diagnosis, prior to any treatment. General study results and limits: Most expanded thyroid clonotypes above 0.001 also appeared in blood.

RNA transcripts provided the source from which TCR beta CDR3 regions were amplified. An initial round of RT-PCR targeting the TCR CDR3 relied on the HTBI primer set. TCRdb redid the calling of the multiplex PCR reads with MiXCR, one entry per CDR3 protein. Among approximately 590,000 distinct CDR3 sequences, approximately 15% were seen once, and the ten largest hold roughly 6.6%. Patients were excluded because of uncontrolled infection, other autoimmune disease, pregnancy or lactation. Per the germline V gene, CDR1 is MNHEY and CDR2 is SVGAGI. V was clipped by 2 bases and J by 4 bases; unmatched bases: 5. The CDR3 runs 16 residues.

Sequencing used blood. The V call is TRBV6-5, the J call TRBJ2-2; TRBD1 aligns across 9 bases. The sequence came from a woman aged 30 to 39 with Graves' hyperthyroidism. CDR3 region: CASSYPRQGGTGELFF. The CDR3 DNA is TGTGCCAGCAGTTACCCGCGACAGGGGGGCACCGGGGAGCTGTTTTTT.